The clone carrying this T cell receptor (beta chain) is labeled as medium-sized (0.01 to 0.1%). Its target is unknown. One entry per CDR3 protein results from TCRdb running MiXCR on the 5' RACE reads. The table records about 13,000 distinct CDR3 sequences, over 6.5% of them present only once. This sample was included in a study of spatial heterogeneity in lung cancer. As to time point: sample taken at primary tumor resection. The authors sequenced whole RNA from tumor, nontumor lung or frozen PBMC without sorting. Study outcomes and limitations: Tumoral mutation counts were tracked by counts of expanded intratumoral alpha and beta TCRs.

Deletions cut 7 bases from V and 5 bases from J, with 10 bases between. Germline V gene sequence: CDR1 DFQATT, CDR2 SNEGSKA (reference sequence). The CDR3 has 11 amino acids. This receptor was identified in a female donor with early-stage non-small cell lung cancer. The starting material was lung tumor tissue, obtained at surgery. The chain has TRBV20-1 and TRBJ2-3, with a tentative D call TRBD2 (5 bases). The CDR3 DNA sequence: TGCAGTGGGTGGGAGAGAGATACGCAGTATTTT. It specifies CSGWERDTQYF.